This entry lists 2 T cell receptor beta chains sequenced from one sample in a study of blood T cell repertoires in COVID-19. TCRdb keeps only in-frame clones here, not all; method: immunoSEQ multiplex PCR. The table has about 160,000 clones, around 85% seen once. The material sequenced was peripheral blood. These receptor sequences come from a human donor with acute or convalescent COVID-19. The donor label of this sample is uncertain.

The chain carries TRBV10-3 and TRBJ2-1, with TRBD2 matching over 10 bases. Germline CDR1 ENHRY, CDR2 SYGVKD. The CDR3 consists of 16 residues. V lost 3 bases to trimming and J lost 5 bases; unmatched junction nucleotides: 7. The CDR3 DNA reads as TGTGCCATCAGTGAAATAGCGGGGGGTTCCCACAATGAGCAGTTCTTC. Protein sequence: CAISEIAGGSHNEQFF.

A few counts support this clone. This sequence joins TRBV7-9 and TRBJ1-2; D remains ambiguous. Germline lookup yields CDR1 SEHNR and CDR2 FQNEAQ (reference sequence). Between the trimmed V and J ends, which lost 2 bases and 6 bases, there was a span of 10 bases. The CDR3 spans 13 residues. DNA of the CDR3: TGTGCCAGCAGCTTACGAGGGTACAATGGCTACACCTTC. This sequence encodes CASSLRGYNGYTF. Drawing the rest from reference TRBV7-9 and TRBJ1-2, the complete variable domain is DTGVSQNPRHKITKRGQNVTFRCDPISEHNRLYWYRQTLGQGPEFLTYFQNEAQLEKSRLLSDRFSAERPKGSFSTLEIQRTEQGDSAMYLCASSLRGYNGYTFGSGTRLTVV.